Each of the 17 T cell receptor beta chains below was sequenced from the same sample in a study of post-analysis software for immune sequencing data. Points from the study as a whole: Patients carried roughly 5 TRBV segments more frequently than controls did, and TRBV5-6, TRBV5-1 and TRBV20-1 were among them.

Unique molecular identifiers were present in the TCR beta cDNA libraries. In TCRdb, the PCR reads were re-called with MiXCR into one record per CDR3 protein. The table has 820,000 or so distinct CDR3 sequences, around 50% seen once. Antigens of these TCRs are unknown. The sequencing input was blood. The receptor set was obtained from a girl aged 10 to 17 with multiple sclerosis.

The chain is built from TRBV20-1 and TRBJ2-7, with a tentative D call TRBD1 (7 bases). The germline CDR1 and CDR2 sequences are DFQATT and SNEGSKA (reference sequence). Trimming shortened V by 4 bases and J by 3 bases, and 16 bases separated the two germline ends. This CDR3 is 14 amino acids long. CDR3 DNA sequence: TGCAGTGCTAAGGAGACAGGGACTGTCTACGAGCAGTACTTC. Residues: CSAKETGTVYEQYF.

There are a few counts of this clonotype. This rearrangement joins TRBV5-8 to TRBJ2-7; 10 bases match TRBD1. Germline CDR1 and CDR2: SGHTS and YDEGEE. After removal of 9 bases from V and 3 bases from J, the junction contained 3 bases not matched to a gene. This CDR3 spans 12 amino acids. The CDR3 region is CAIDRGHYEQYF. The CDR3 DNA sequence: TGTGCCATCGACAGGGGGCACTACGAGCAGTACTTC.

CDR3 bases: TGCGCCAGCAGCTGGGATAAGGACAAGTTGAACACTGAAGCTTTCTTT. This sequence encodes CASSWDKDKLNTEAFF. J is TRBJ1-1 and V is TRBV5-1; D might be TRBD1 (5 bases). Per the germline V gene, CDR1 is SGHRS and CDR2 is YFSETQ. Between the trimmed V and J ends, which lost 3 bases and 0 bases, there was a span of 15 bases. The length of the CDR3 is 16 residues.

This clonotype has ten or more counts. This sequence joins TRBV12-3 or TRBV12-4 and TRBJ2-7, with 9 bases aligning to TRBD1. Losses at the gene ends were 8 bases for V and 6 bases for J; bases not matched to a gene: 8. This CDR3 contains 13 residues. The CDR3 nucleotides are TGTGCCAGCCGGCCGGGACAGGGTCTCGAGCAGTACTTC. Translated, it gives CASRPGQGLEQYF.

This clonotype has more than one count but fewer than ten. A junction boundary mismatches the germline segment, possibly from a read error. This chain joins TRBV20-1 and TRBJ1-2; D is unresolved. The CDR3 has 13 amino acids. Germline V gene sequence: CDR1 DFQATT, CDR2 SNEGSKA (reference sequence). The CDR3 is CGARDVRNYGYTF. The CDR3 region has the DNA TGCGGTGCTAGAGATGTAAGGAACTATGGCTACACCTTC.

This clonotype was observed a single time. The V call is TRBV28, the J call TRBJ1-6; D is undetermined. The CDR3 runs to 11 residues. Trimming took off 6 bases at V and 7 bases at J, with 4 bases between the two ends. Germline loops: CDR1 MDHEN, CDR2 SYDVKM. CDR3 sequence reads: CASSSNSPLHF. The CDR3, as DNA: TGTGCCAGCAGCTCAAATTCACCCCTCCACTTT.

V and J are TRBV7-9 and TRBJ2-1, with no clear D. Germline V gene data show CDR1 as SEHNR and CDR2 as FQNEAQ (reference sequence). The germline V and J ends were trimmed by 5 bases and 8 bases, with 7 bases remaining between them. The length of the CDR3 is 11 residues. CDR3 coding DNA: TGTGCCAGCAGCGGGATAGATGAGCAGTTCTTC. Amino acids: CASSGIDEQFF.

This clonotype has a handful of counts. The chain recombines TRBV7-9 with TRBJ2-3, with 7 bases aligning to TRBD2. The CDR3 covers 14 residues. V was clipped by 3 bases and J by 4 bases; unmatched bases: 4. Germline CDR1 and CDR2: SEHNR and FQNEAQ (reference sequence). The chain's CDR3 is CASSLRERSDTQYF. The CDR3 DNA reads TGTGCCAGCAGCTTGCGGGAGAGGTCAGATACGCAGTATTTT.

This chain uses TRBV6-5 with TRBJ2-7; D gene unclear. The CDR3 is 15 amino acids. Per the germline V gene, CDR1 is MNHEY and CDR2 is SVGAGI. V was cut by 4 bases and J by 3 bases, with 16 bases left in between. CDR3 protein: CASSSLYKPNYEQYF. The DNA for the CDR3 is TGTGCCAGCAGTTCATTATACAAACCTAACTACGAGCAGTACTTC.

The CDR3 DNA sequence: TGCGCCAGCAGCGTCGACAGGGTCCCTCACGAGCAGTACTTC. It specifies CASSVDRVPHEQYF. The chain carries TRBV5-1 and TRBJ2-7, with TRBD1 matching over 7 bases. This CDR3 is 14 amino acids long. Trimming at V came to 4 bases and at J to 5 bases, leaving 9 bases not matched to a gene. Germline-derived CDR1 and CDR2 are SGHRS and YFSETQ.

This chain joins TRBV6-5 and TRBJ2-5; D is perhaps TRBD1 or TRBD2 (7 bases each). Trimming took off 5 bases at V and 11 bases at J, with 18 bases between the two ends. This CDR3 is 13 amino acids long. Per germline, CDR1 MNHEY and CDR2 SVGAGI. Here the CDR3 reads CASSPPGGDGQYF. The CDR3 DNA is TGTGCCAGCAGTCCCCCAGGGGGGGACGGGCAGTACTTC.

The CDR3 is CSVEVGVGYGYTF. In nucleotides, the CDR3 is TGCAGCGTTGAAGTGGGGGTAGGGTATGGCTACACCTTC. The chain employs TRBV29-1 and TRBJ1-2, with D tentatively TRBD1 (5 bases). This CDR3 spans 13 amino acids. CDR1 and CDR2 from the germline V gene are SQVTM and ANQGSEA. With 1 base removed from V and 5 bases from J, the gap between germline ends came to 11 bases. The full variable domain, its missing parts supplied by reference TRBV29-1 and TRBJ1-2, is SAVISQKPSRDICQRGTSLTIQCQVDSQVTMMFWYRQQPGQSLTLIATANQGSEATYESGFVIDKFPISRPNLTFSTLTVSNMSPEDSSIYLCSVEVGVGYGYTFGSGTRLTVV.

The chain joins TRBV20-1 to TRBJ1-5; possibly TRBD1 for D (5 bases). This CDR3 is 15 amino acids long. V dropped 4 bases and J dropped 5 bases, with 18 bases sitting between them. Germline V gene data show CDR1 as DFQATT and CDR2 as SNEGSKA (reference sequence). CDR3 DNA: TGCAGTGCTACCCGAGGAGGGGTGTTCGATCAGCCCCAGCATTTT. Amino acid sequence: CSATRGGVFDQPQHF.

This clonotype was recorded only once. This chain joins TRBV5-1 and TRBJ2-5; TRBD1 aligns across 8 bases. The CDR3 loop spans 16 amino acids. Germline assignment: CDR1 SGHRS and CDR2 YFSETQ. After removal of 5 bases from V and 5 bases from J, the junction contained 14 bases not matched to a gene. CDR3 bases: TGCGCCAGCAGTTCTCTACAGGGGGTGCCGGGGGAGACCCAGTACTTC. Amino acids: CASSSLQGVPGETQYF.

This clonotype was counted only a few times. This chain connects TRBV5-4 to TRBJ1-1, with unresolved D. The germline CDR1 and CDR2 sequences are SGHNT and YYREEE (reference sequence). The CDR3 spans 13 residues. V shed 2 bases and J shed 1 base, with 6 bases lying between them. The CDR3, as DNA: TGTGCCAGCAGCTTACCAGGGAACACTGAAGCTTTCTTT. It codes for CASSLPGNTEAFF.

This clonotype was detected a few times. This chain connects TRBV14 to TRBJ1-1; TRBD1 agrees at 7 bases. This CDR3 has 14 residues. J gave up 5 bases and V 4 bases, and 7 bases lay outside the gene matches. Per the germline V gene, CDR1 is SGHDN and CDR2 is FVKESK. DNA of the CDR3: TGTGCCAGCAGCCCCCACAGGGGTGGGACTGAAGCTTTCTTT. It encodes CASSPHRGGTEAFF.

V and J are TRBV12-3 or TRBV12-4 and TRBJ2-5; 9 bases align to TRBD1. With V trimmed by 5 bases and J by 5 bases, 9 bases remained unmatched. This CDR3 is 15 amino acids long. CDR3 sequence reads: CASSRSDRGSETQYF. The CDR3 coding sequence is TGTGCCAGCAGTCGATCAGACAGGGGGTCGGAGACCCAGTACTTC.